Presented here are 20 T cell receptor beta chains from one specimen sequenced in a study of blood T cell repertoires in COVID-19. Some clones are missing from TCRdb's copy, which holds only in-frame ones; the method was immunoSEQ multiplex PCR. Among fewer than 250,000 clones, roughly 85% were seen once, and the ten largest hold 3.6%. Sequenced material: PBMCs or T cells enriched from blood (not recorded which). The receptors here all came from a woman aged 40 to 50 who had been exposed to COVID-19.

The V call is TRBV14, the J call TRBJ1-1, with TRBD1 as a possible D gene (5 bases). The CDR3 has 21 residues. Looked up from germline, CDR1 is SGHDN and CDR2 is FVKESK. With 0 bases removed from V and 1 base from J, the gap between germline ends came to 27 bases. The CDR3 DNA is TGTGCCAGCAGCCAAGATGAGATCTCAGGTTTTATACCGGGGGAGAACACTGAAGCTTTCTTT. It is translated as CASSQDEISGFIPGENTEAFF.

This clone was picked up a small number of times. This sequence joins TRBV4-1 and TRBJ1-2; possible D gene TRBD1, 5 bases. Per the germline V gene, CDR1 is MGHRA and CDR2 is YSYEKL. The CDR3 sequence is 15 residues long. V was shortened by 0 bases and J by 0 bases, with 8 bases between the two germline ends. The CDR3 DNA is TGCGCCAGCAGCCAAGACGGGGGAGCTAACTATGGCTACACCTTC. Its protein is CASSQDGGANYGYTF.

The chain combines TRBV29-1 with TRBJ2-1, with 9 positions matching TRBD2. The CDR3 loop spans 13 amino acids. V gave up 6 bases and J gave up 7 bases; unmatched junction bases: 7. Germline V gives CDR1 SQVTM, CDR2 ANQGSEA. The CDR3 reads CSVSAGGRNEQFF. CDR3 DNA: TGCAGCGTGTCCGCGGGGGGGCGGAATGAGCAGTTCTTC.

The chain carries TRBV28 and TRBJ1-5, with D possibly being TRBD1 (5 bases). Trimming cost V 0 bases and J 4 bases, with 10 bases left between them. This CDR3 is built from 15 residues. Germline V lookup: CDR1 MDHEN, CDR2 SYDVKM. The CDR3 region has the DNA TGTGCCAGCAGTTTATGGGACAACCGAAATCAGCCCCAGCATTTT. Its translation: CASSLWDNRNQPQHF.

This clone appeared a single time. This rearrangement joins TRBV4-2 to TRBJ2-1, with 7 nucleotides matching TRBD2. In germline, CDR1 is LGHNA, CDR2 YNFKEQ. This CDR3 has 15 residues. V lost 4 bases to trimming and J lost 5 bases; unmatched junction nucleotides: 8. The CDR3 nucleotides read TGTGCCAGCAGCCTACCAGCGGGGAGGAACAATGAGCAGTTCTTC. Protein sequence: CASSLPAGRNNEQFF.

The V gene is TRBV28, the J gene TRBJ1-4; D remains ambiguous. The CDR3 totals 14 residues. V was clipped by 6 bases and J by 6 bases, with 14 bases between them. CDR1 is MDHEN and CDR2 is SYDVKM in the germline V gene. CDR3 nucleotide sequence: TGTGCCAGCAGCCTGGGGAGAAGCGATGAAAAACTGTTTTTT. It specifies CASSLGRSDEKLFF.

This clone was observed a handful of times. The V call is TRBV11-2, the J call TRBJ2-2, with 14 bases matching TRBD2. The CDR3 spans 18 residues. Germline assignment: CDR1 SGHAT and CDR2 FQNNGV. V lost 5 bases, J lost 3 bases, and 8 bases stayed unmatched. CDR3 sequence: CASSPRLAGGIHTGELFF. CDR3 bases: TGTGCCAGCAGCCCGCGACTAGCGGGGGGGATACACACCGGGGAGCTGTTTTTT. Combining the CDR3 with reference TRBV11-2 and TRBJ2-2 gives the whole variable domain EAGVAQSPRYKIIEKRQSVAFWCNPISGHATLYWYQQILGQGPKLLIQFQNNGVVDDSQLPKDRFSAERLKGVDSTLKIQPAKLEDSAVYLCASSPRLAGGIHTGELFFGEGSRLTVL.

There are a few counts of this clone. Germline and junction disagree at one end, which may indicate a read error. This chain joins TRBV28 and TRBJ2-7, with D perhaps TRBD1 (6 bases). The CDR3 contains 12 residues. The germline CDR1 and CDR2 sequences are MDHEN and SYDVKM. CDR3 sequence reads: CASSFAGTKSDF. The CDR3 DNA reads as TGTGCCAGCAGTTTCGCCGGGACAAAAAGCGACTTC.

The chain recombines TRBV18 with TRBJ2-7, with D hard to call. CDR3 length equals 13 residues. CDR1 and CDR2 (germline): KGHSH, LQKENI. Deletions cut 3 bases from V and 1 base from J, with 7 bases between. The CDR3 loop reads CASSPSQSYEQYF. For the CDR3, the DNA is TGTGCCAGCTCACCGTCGCAGTCCTACGAGCAGTACTTC.

V is TRBV6-4 and J is TRBJ2-2; possibly TRBD1 for D (5 bases). The CDR3 length is 14 residues. Trimming took off 8 bases at V and 2 bases at J, with 12 bases between the two ends. Germline CDR1 and CDR2: MRHNA and SNTAGT. CDR3 sequence: CASRIGENTGELFF. The CDR3 DNA is TGTGCCAGCCGCATAGGGGAAAACACCGGGGAGCTGTTTTTT.

The gene calls are TRBV4-2 and TRBJ2-5; D is possibly TRBD2 (5 bases). The germline V gene has CDR1 LGHNA and CDR2 YNFKEQ. The V end was cut by 1 base, the J end by 2 bases, with 8 bases between. CDR3 size: 14 residues. CDR3 sequence: CASSQGGLQETQYF. CDR3 DNA: TGTGCCAGCAGCCAAGGTGGACTTCAAGAGACCCAGTACTTC.

This clone was counted a few times. V usage is TRBV11-1 and J usage is TRBJ1-2; TRBD1 matches 10 bases. CDR3 size: 15 residues. Germline V gene data show CDR1 as SGHAT and CDR2 as FQDESV (reference sequence). V trimming: 5 bases; J trimming: 2 bases; junction bases outside the gene matches: 5. The CDR3 bases are TGTGCCAGCAGCCCCCGGACAGGGGGAAACTATGGCTACACCTTC. It specifies CASSPRTGGNYGYTF.

The chain has TRBV4-3 and TRBJ1-1; 7 bases align to TRBD1. With V trimmed by 3 bases and J by 1 base, 5 bases remained unmatched. The CDR3 is made up of 15 amino acids. Germline values: CDR1 LGHNA, CDR2 YSLEER. DNA for the CDR3: TGCGCCAGCAGCCAGTATACAGGGGCGAACACTGAAGCTTTCTTT. It encodes CASSQYTGANTEAFF.

The sample holds a few counts of this clone. The chain carries TRBV27 and TRBJ1-2; no clear D gene. V lost 3 bases to trimming and J lost 6 bases, with 11 bases between them. The V gene's germline CDR1 is MNHEY and CDR2 SMNVEV (reference sequence). There are 13 residues in the CDR3. This CDR3 reads CASSLSVMNGYTF. Here the CDR3 DNA reads TGTGCCAGCAGTTTGTCGGTCATGAATGGCTACACCTTC.

The chain uses TRBV6-2 or TRBV6-3 and TRBJ2-5; D perhaps matches TRBD2 (6 bases). Germline V gene data show CDR1 as MNHEY and CDR2 as SVGEGT. V was trimmed by 6 bases and J by 2 bases, leaving 10 bases between them. The CDR3 totals 13 residues. DNA for the CDR3: TGTGCCAGCAGCATACGGGGGCAAGAGACCCAGTACTTC. It is translated as CASSIRGQETQYF.

V usage is TRBV9 and J usage is TRBJ1-4; D gene uncertain. V shed 4 bases and J shed 9 bases, with 31 bases lying between them. Germline V lookup: CDR1 SGDLS, CDR2 YYNGEE. This CDR3 has 19 amino acids. The CDR3 bases are TGTGCCAGCAGCCCTCACCGTGGGATGGAGGCAGCCGGGGTGAAAAAACTGTTTTTT. As protein: CASSPHRGMEAAGVKKLFF.

The gene calls are TRBV3-1 (or the pseudogene TRBV3-2) and TRBJ2-3; D is possibly TRBD1 (6 bases). This CDR3 region has 14 residues. Trimming pared 1 base from V and 5 bases from J, leaving 10 bases between. Germline V gene data show CDR1 as LGHDT and CDR2 as YNNKEL (reference sequence). CDR3 loop: CASSQAQGKDTQYF. CDR3 coding DNA: TGTGCCAGCAGCCAAGCCCAGGGGAAAGATACGCAGTATTTT.

V usage is TRBV27 and J usage is TRBJ1-6; no reliable D call. Germline V CDR1 and CDR2: MNHEY, SMNVEV (reference sequence). The CDR3 has 15 residues. V was clipped by 2 bases and J by 4 bases, with 9 bases between them. CDR3 sequence (DNA): TGTGCCAGCAGTTTAATAGCTAAGTATAATTCACCCCTCCACTTT. It is translated as CASSLIAKYNSPLHF.

CDR3 DNA sequence: TGTGCCAGCAGCACACAAACCCACAATGAGCAGTTCTTC. It translates to CASSTQTHNEQFF. The V gene is TRBV7-3, the J gene TRBJ2-1; no firm D call. The V gene lost 5 bases and the J gene lost 5 bases, with 10 bases spanning the gap. There are 13 residues in the CDR3. Germline V gene data show CDR1 as SGHTA and CDR2 as FQGTGA.

The rearrangement joins TRBV7-6 to TRBJ2-5; 11 bases agree with TRBD1. Per the germline V gene, CDR1 is SGHVS and CDR2 is FNYEAQ. The CDR3 consists of 15 residues. Trimming cost V 0 bases and J 7 bases; bases outside gene matches: 4. This CDR3 reads CASSLARTGGVTQYF. DNA of the CDR3: TGTGCCAGCAGCTTAGCGAGGACAGGGGGCGTGACCCAGTACTTC.